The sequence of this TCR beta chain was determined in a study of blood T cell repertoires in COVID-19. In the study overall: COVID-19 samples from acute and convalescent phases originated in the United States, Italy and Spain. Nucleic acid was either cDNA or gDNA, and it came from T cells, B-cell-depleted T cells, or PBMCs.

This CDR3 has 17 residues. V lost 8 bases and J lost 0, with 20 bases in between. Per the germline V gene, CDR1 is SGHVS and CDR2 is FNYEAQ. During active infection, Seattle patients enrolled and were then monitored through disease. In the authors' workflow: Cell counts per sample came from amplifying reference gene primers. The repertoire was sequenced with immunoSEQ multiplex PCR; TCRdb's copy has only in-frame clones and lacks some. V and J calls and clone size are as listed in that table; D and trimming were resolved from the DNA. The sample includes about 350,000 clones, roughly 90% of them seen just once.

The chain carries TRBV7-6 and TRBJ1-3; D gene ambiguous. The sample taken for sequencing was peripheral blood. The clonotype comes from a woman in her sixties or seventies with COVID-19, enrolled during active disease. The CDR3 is CASGHWNPLGSGNTIYF. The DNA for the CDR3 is TGTGCCAGCGGGCATTGGAACCCCCTGGGCTCTGGAAACACCATATATTTT.